This T cell receptor (beta chain) was documented in a study of T cells in Graves' hyperthyroidism and ophthalmopathy. Study observations and caveats: A 13 V-J signature model discriminated ophthalmopathy versus stable hyperthyroidism.

Authors of the study amplified TCR beta CDR3 regions from RNA transcripts. First-round RT-PCR with HTBI primers amplified the TCR CDR3 region. TCRdb called the multiplex PCR reads again in MiXCR, with one record for every CDR3 protein. This table holds 530,000 or so distinct CDR3 sequences, more than 45% found once. The germline CDR1 and CDR2 sequences are SQVTM and ANQGSEA. V was pared by 3 bases and J by 7 bases, with 14 bases between. CDR3 size: 13 residues. This clonotype was recorded at least ten times. Its antigen is unidentified. The origin of this receptor is a woman younger than 30 with Graves' hyperthyroidism. The chain has TRBV29-1 and TRBJ2-3; no reliable D call. Material for sequencing was peripheral blood or thyroid tissue (not recorded which). CDR3 in DNA: TGCAGCGTTGAGGGCAGATCCGGTAATACGCAGTATTTT. This codes for CSVEGRSGNTQYF.